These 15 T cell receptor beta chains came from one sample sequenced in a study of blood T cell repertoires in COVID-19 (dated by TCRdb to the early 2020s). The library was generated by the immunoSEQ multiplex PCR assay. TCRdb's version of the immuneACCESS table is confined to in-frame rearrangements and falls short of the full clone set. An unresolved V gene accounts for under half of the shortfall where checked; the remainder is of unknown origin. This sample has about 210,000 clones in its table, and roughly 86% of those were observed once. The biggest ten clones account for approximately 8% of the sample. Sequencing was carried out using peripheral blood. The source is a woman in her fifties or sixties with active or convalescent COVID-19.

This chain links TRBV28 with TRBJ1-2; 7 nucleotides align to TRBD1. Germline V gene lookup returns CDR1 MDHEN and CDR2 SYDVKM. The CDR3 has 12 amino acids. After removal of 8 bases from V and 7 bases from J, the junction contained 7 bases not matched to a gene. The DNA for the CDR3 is TGTGCCAGCGCCAGGGGGTACGGTGGCTACACCTTC. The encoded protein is CASARGYGGYTF.

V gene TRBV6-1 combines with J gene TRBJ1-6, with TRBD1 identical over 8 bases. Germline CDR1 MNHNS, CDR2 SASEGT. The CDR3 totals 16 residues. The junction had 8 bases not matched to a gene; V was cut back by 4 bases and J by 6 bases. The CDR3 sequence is CASSVLRDRPNSPLHF. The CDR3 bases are TGTGCCAGCAGTGTTCTCCGGGACAGGCCTAATTCACCCCTCCACTTT.

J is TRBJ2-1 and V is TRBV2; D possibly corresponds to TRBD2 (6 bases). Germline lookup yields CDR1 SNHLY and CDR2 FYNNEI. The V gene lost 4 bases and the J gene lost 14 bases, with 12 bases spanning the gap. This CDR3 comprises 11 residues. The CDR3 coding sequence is TGTGCCAGCAGTGTGGAGGGATATGAGTTCTTC. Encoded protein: CASSVEGYEFF.

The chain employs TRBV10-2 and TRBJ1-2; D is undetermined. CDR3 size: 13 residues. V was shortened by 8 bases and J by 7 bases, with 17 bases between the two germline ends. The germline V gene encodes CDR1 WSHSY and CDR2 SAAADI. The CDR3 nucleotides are TGCGCCAGCGGTTCGTACGCCTCGGGTGGCTACACCTTC. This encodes CASGSYASGGYTF.

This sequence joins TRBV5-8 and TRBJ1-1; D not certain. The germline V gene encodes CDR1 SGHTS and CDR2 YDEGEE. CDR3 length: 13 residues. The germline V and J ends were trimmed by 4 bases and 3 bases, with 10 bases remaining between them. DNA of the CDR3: TGTGCCAGCAGCCCGGGTAGAGACACTGAAGCTTTCTTT. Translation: CASSPGRDTEAFF.

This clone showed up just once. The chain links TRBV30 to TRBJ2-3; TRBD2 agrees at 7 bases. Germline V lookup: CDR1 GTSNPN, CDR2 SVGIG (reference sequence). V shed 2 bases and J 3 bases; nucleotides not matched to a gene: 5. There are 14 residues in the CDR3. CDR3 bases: TGTGCCTGGAGTCAAGGGAGGGAGACAGATACGCAGTATTTT. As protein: CAWSQGRETDTQYF.

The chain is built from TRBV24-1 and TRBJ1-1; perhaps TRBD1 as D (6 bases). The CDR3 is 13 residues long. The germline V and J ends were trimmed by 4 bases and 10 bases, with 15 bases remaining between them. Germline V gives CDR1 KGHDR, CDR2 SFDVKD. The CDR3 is CATSDQDRSGAFF. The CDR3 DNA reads TGTGCCACCAGTGACCAAGACAGGTCCGGAGCTTTCTTT.

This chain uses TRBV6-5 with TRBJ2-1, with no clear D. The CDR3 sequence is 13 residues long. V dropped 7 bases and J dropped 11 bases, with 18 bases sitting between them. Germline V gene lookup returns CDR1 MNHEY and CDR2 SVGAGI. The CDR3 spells CASTPPTGRQQFF. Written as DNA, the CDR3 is TGTGCCAGCACGCCGCCCACGGGTCGACAGCAGTTCTTC.

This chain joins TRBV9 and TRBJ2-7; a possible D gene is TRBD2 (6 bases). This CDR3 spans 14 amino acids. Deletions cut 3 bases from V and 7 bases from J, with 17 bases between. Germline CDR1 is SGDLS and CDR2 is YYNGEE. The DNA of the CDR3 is TGTGCCAGCAGCGGTGGGACCCCGCGGGAAGAGCAGTACTTC. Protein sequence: CASSGGTPREEQYF.

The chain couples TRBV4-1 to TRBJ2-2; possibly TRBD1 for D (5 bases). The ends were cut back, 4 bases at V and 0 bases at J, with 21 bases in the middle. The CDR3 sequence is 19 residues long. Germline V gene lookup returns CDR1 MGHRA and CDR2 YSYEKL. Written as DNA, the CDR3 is TGCGCCAGCAGCCCGAGAGACGACAGTCCCGACGCGAACACCGGGGAGCTGTTTTTT. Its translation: CASSPRDDSPDANTGELFF.

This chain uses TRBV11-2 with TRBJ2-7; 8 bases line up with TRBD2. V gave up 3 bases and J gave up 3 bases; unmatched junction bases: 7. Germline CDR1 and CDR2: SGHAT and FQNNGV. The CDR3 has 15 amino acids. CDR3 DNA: TGTGCCAGCAGCTTCCACAGCGGGAGAGGCTACGAGCAGTACTTC. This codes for CASSFHSGRGYEQYF.

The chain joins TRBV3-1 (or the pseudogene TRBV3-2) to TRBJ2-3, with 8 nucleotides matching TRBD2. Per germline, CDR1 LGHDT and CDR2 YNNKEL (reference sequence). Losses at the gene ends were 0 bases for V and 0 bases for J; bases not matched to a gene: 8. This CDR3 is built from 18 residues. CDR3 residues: CASSQDGEASGSTDTQYF. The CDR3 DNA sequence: TGTGCCAGCAGCCAAGATGGGGAGGCTAGCGGGAGCACAGATACGCAGTATTTT.

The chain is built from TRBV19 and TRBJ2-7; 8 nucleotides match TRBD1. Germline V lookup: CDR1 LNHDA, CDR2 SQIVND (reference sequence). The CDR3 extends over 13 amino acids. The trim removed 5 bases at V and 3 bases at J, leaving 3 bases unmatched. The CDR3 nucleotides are TGTGCCAGTAGTGATACAGGGGGCTACGAGCAGTACTTC. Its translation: CASSDTGGYEQYF.

This CDR3 is CASSRQNSPLHF. The CDR3, as DNA: TGTGCCAGCAGCCGACAAAATTCACCCCTCCACTTT. This chain joins TRBV3-1 (or the pseudogene TRBV3-2) and TRBJ1-6; D gene unclear. This CDR3 comprises 12 residues. With 4 bases removed from V and 7 bases from J, the gap between germline ends came to 5 bases. Germline values: CDR1 LGHDT, CDR2 YNNKEL (reference sequence).

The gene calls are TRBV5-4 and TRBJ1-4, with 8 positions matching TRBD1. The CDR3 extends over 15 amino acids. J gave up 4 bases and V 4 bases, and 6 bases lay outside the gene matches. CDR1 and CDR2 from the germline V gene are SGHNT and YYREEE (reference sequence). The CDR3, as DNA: TGTGCCAGCAGCCCGAGGACAGGGCTTAATGAAAAACTGTTTTTT. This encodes CASSPRTGLNEKLFF.